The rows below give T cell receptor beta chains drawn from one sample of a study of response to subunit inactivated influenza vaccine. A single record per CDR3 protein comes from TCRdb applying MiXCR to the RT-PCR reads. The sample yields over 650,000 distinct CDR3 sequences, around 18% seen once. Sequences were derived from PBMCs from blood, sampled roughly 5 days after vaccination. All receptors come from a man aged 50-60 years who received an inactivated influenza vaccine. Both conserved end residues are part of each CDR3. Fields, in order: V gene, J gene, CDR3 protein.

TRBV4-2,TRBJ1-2,CASSQDIRGHGYTF
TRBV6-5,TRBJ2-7,CASSYSPRQVGEQYF
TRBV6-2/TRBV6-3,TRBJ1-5,CASSYPGTAYSNQPQHF
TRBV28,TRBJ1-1,CASSPTSGMNTEAFF
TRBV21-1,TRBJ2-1,CASSKEFRGNYNEQFF
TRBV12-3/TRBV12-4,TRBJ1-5,CASSLGGGLMNQPQHF
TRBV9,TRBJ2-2,CASSVVAANTGELFF
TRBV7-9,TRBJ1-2,CASSGQGRGYGYTF
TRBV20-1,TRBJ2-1,CSARPLGGPNNEQFF
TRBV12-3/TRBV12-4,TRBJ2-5,CASSNRLDGTQYF
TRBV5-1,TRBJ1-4,CASSDGLTTNEKLFF
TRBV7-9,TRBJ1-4,CASSLPGGKLFF
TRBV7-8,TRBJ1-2,CASSLDWERQGNYGYTF
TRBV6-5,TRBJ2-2,CASSYVLPNTGELFF
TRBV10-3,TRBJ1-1,CAISDDDAFF
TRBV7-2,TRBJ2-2,CASSVSGGLPGELFF
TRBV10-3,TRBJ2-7,CAIKTLDRAPYEQYF
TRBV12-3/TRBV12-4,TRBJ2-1,CASSFTGTGGQEGYNEQFF
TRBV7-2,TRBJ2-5,CASSTTLSGQETQYF
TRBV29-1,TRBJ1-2,CSGGTNYGYTF
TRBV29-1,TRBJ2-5,CSARREGTKYF
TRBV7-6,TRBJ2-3,CASSLAAGASTDTQYF
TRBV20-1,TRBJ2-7,CSARPLAGEYEQYF
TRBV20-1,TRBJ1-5,CSANLGQPFLNQPQHF
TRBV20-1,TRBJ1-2,CSARPREGYTF
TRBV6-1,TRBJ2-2,CASGRHRTGAPGGLFF
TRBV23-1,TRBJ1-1,CASSQYRGRSTEAFF
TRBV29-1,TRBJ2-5,CSVARTSAKGETQYF
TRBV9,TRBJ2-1,CASSAGTSDYNEQFF
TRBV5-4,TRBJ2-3,CASSPGTSFSDTQYF
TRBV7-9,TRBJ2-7,CASSLANFFSEQYF
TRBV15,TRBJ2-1,CATSRDQRITSYNEQFF
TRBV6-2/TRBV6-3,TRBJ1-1,CASREGEYTEAFF
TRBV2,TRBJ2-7,CASSEVGTGREQYF
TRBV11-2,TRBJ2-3,CASSFRGGSGGWLDTQYF
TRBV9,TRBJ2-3,CASSVPVWGSTDTQYF
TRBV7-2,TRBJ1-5,CASSLAGVVSNQPQHF
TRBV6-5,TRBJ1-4,CASSYVQGAANEKLFF
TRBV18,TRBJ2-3,CASSPGRRTDTQYF
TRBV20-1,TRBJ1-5,CSALPGQGNQPQHF
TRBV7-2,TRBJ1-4,CASSLSNIANEKLFF
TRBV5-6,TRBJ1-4,CASSGGTRGKLFF
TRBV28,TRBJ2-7,CASSVSGRQQYF
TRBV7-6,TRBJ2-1,CASTSVGGNEQFF
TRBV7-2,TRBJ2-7,CASSKPSGTGIHEQYF
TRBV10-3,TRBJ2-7,CAISESMRGNSYEQYF
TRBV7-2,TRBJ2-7,CASSYGTGWYEQYF
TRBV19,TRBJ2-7,CASSILAGFDYEQYF
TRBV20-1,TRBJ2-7,CSARTPGQSSGEQYF